The TCR beta chain under discussion was sequenced for a study of blood T cell repertoires in COVID-19. Study-wide background: Material from acute and convalescent COVID-19 was sourced from the United States, Italy and Spain. Sources were T cells, B-cell-depleted T cells, or PBMCs; the material itself was cDNA or gDNA.

The germline V gene has CDR1 LGHDT and CDR2 YNNKEL (reference sequence). This CDR3 contains 13 residues. Trimming cost V 2 bases and J 9 bases, with 8 bases left between them. In the original processing: Reference gene primer amplification gave nucleated cell count estimates. Sequencing used immunoSEQ multiplex PCR; TCRdb keeps in-frame clones, though not all of them. The D gene and trimming were derived from the DNA, and the V and J assignments and clone size from that table. Of some 74,000 clones in the sample, around 90% were seen once. In this sample, this clone turned up a few times. The V and J genes are TRBV3-1 (or the pseudogene TRBV3-2) and TRBJ1-6; the D gene is possibly TRBD1 (6 bases). The source is a man aged 45 to 65 with acute or convalescent COVID-19. Material for sequencing was peripheral blood. This CDR3 reads CASSQSGVSPLHF. CDR3 coding DNA: TGTGCCAGCAGCCAATCAGGGGTTTCACCCCTCCACTTT.